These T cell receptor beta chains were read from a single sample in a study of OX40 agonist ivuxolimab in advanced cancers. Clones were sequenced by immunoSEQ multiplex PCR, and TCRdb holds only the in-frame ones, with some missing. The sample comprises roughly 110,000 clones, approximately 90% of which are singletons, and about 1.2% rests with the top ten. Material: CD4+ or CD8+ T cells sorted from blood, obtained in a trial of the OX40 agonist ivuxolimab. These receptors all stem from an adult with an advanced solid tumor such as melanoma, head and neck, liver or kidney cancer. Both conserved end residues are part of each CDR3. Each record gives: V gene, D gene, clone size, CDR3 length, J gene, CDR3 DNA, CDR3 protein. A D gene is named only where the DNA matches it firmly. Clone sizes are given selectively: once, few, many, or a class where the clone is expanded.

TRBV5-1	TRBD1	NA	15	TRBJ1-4	TGCGCCAGCAGCCCCCAGGGACAGGGTATAGAGAAACTGTTTTTT	CASSPQGQGIEKLFF
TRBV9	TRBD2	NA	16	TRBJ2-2	TGTGCCAGCAGCGTTACTAGCGCGGGGGACACCGGGGAGCTGTTTTTT	CASSVTSAGDTGELFF
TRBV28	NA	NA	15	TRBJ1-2	TGTGCCAGCAGTCTTGATAATAGACAGTCCGGTGGCTACACCTTC	CASSLDNRQSGGYTF
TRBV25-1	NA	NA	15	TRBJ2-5	TGTGCCAGCAGTGAATGGGGCGGACAGTCTGAGACCCAGTACTTC	CASSEWGGQSETQYF
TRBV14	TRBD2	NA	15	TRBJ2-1	TGTGCCAGCAGCGAGGGACTAGGCTCCTACAATGAGCAGTTCTTC	CASSEGLGSYNEQFF
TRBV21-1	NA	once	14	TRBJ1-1	TGTGCCAGCAGCAAAATCCAAGCGAACACTGAAGCTTTCTTT	CASSKIQANTEAFF
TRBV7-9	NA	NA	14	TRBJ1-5	TGTGCCAGCAGCTTAGGAGGGACGGGGCAGCCCCAGCATTTT	CASSLGGTGQPQHF
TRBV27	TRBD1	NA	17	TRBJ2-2	TGTGCCAGCAGTTTCCTTTGGACAGGGGGGGACACCGGGGAGCTGTTTTTT	CASSFLWTGGDTGELFF
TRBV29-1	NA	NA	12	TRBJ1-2	TGCAGTGTCGGGGAGAGGGTAGTTGGCTACACCTTC	CSVGERVVGYTF
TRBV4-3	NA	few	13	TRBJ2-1	TGCGCCAGCAGCCAAGTTGCCGAGACCCGGCAGTTCTTC	CASSQVAETRQFF
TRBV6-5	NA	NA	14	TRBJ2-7	TGTGCCAGCTTCACCACATTCCCCTCCTACGAGCAGTACTTC	CASFTTFPSYEQYF
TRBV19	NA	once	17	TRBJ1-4	TGTGCCAGTAGTATAGAAGAGGCGCCAAGCCTCCCAAAGCTCCTGTTTTTT	CASSIEEAPSLPKLLFF
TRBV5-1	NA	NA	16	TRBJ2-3	TGCGCCAGCAGCTTGGGGGTCGGGGCCCCCACAGATACGCAGTATTTT	CASSLGVGAPTDTQYF
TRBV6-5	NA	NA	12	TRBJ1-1	TGTGCCAGCAGTCAGGACACGCGTGAAGCTTTCTTT	CASSQDTREAFF
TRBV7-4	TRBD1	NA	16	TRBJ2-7	TGTGCCAGCAGCTTAGTATCTGTCGGGACAGACTACGAGCAGTACTTC	CASSLVSVGTDYEQYF
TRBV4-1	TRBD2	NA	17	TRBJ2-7	TGCGCCAGCAGCCAAGAAATCGTAGGGGGGGCGGGAGGCGAGCAGTACTTC	CASSQEIVGGAGGEQYF